This T cell receptor (beta chain) is drawn from a study of cytomegalovirus exposure and HLA in healthy donors. Study-wide background: Drawn from HLA-typed donors, around 85 million unique TCRs were held in an early data release. Overall study results and limits: Reportedly, diagnosis of cytomegalovirus status by the classifier showed high specificity and sensitivity. 164 TCR beta chains were listed as cytomegalovirus-associated.

The CDR3 consists of 15 residues. After removal of 6 bases from V and 1 base from J, the junction contained 7 bases not matched to a gene. Germline V gene lookup returns CDR1 MNHEY and CDR2 SVGAGI. It was with 60 Vbeta and 13 Jbeta primers that the PCR ran. In the original analysis: Roughly 11 million of the approximately 80 million unique TCR beta chains counted in a later analysis were shared. Only in-frame clones appear in the TCRdb table, and some are missing; sequencing was by immunoSEQ multiplex PCR. D and trimming were read from the DNA, whereas the V and J calls and clone size are those reported in that table. This sample carries approximately 190,000 clones, over 80% of them seen once, and the ten largest clones take about 1.2%. Concerning this clone itself: Its specificity is not known.

The sequence was collected from a young man in good health and CMV-seronegative. The V call is TRBV6-5, the J call TRBJ2-3; TRBD1 matches 7 bases. Sequencing used PBMCs. DNA for the CDR3: TGTGCCAGCAGAGCCAGGGGGTGGGGCACAGATACGCAGTATTTT. This translates into CASRARGWGTDTQYF.